The next 18 T cell receptor beta chains were all read from a single sample in a study of tumor and adjacent non-tumor tissue in lung cancer (dated 2018 in TCRdb). Receptor libraries were prepared by multiplex PCR. The instrument was an Illumina HiSeq 2500. TCRbeta libraries were constructed through three rounds of nested PCR with primers (Table S4) according to protocols adapted from ARM-PCR. The public reads were reanalyzed by TCRdb: fastp trimming at Q25, MiXCR alignment, in-frame beta chains only. Each CDR3 protein appears once, grouped with its most common genes and DNA. The sample has roughly 82,000 distinct CDR3 sequences on record, more than 75% of them singletons. 20% to 25% of the sample is in the top ten clones. RNA was extracted from bulk unsorted tissue and checked for quality with a NanoDrop ND-1000 and an Agilent 2100. Normal lung samples were distant non-tumor tissue taken more than 3 cm from the tumor edge.

The specimen sequenced was distant non-tumor lung tissue. These receptors originate from a woman aged 50 to 65 with non-small cell lung cancer.

On this clonotype: The junction departs from germline at one end; a sequencing error may be responsible. This rearrangement joins TRBV12-3 or TRBV12-4 to TRBJ2-5; 9 bases agree with TRBD1. The CDR3 runs to 17 residues. This CDR3 is CASSDPRDRAIIETQYF. The CDR3, as DNA: TGCGCCAGCAGTGACCCCCGGGACAGGGCGATAATAGAGACCCAGTACTTC.

This chain joins TRBV19 and TRBJ1-1; D unclear. Germline lookup yields CDR1 LNHDA and CDR2 SQIVND (reference sequence). The V end was cut by 7 bases, the J end by 1 base, with 13 bases between. CDR3 length equals 14 residues. The CDR3 nucleotides are TGTGCCAGTACCCTGCCGGGCTCGAACACTGAAGCTTTCTTT. Its protein is CASTLPGSNTEAFF.

Turning to this clonotype: A much larger clone lies a single base off, so this may be a read error. The chain couples TRBV5-1 to TRBJ2-3, with 13 nucleotides matching TRBD2. Germline V CDR1 and CDR2: SGHRS, YFSETQ. The CDR3 loop spans 17 amino acids. CDR3 bases: TGCGCCAGCAGCCCCGGGACTAGCGGGGATTTCACAGATAGGCAGTATTTT. It is translated as CASSPGTSGDFTDRQYF.

This clonotype was counted between two and nine times. An end of the junction differs from the germline gene, which may be a read error. The rearrangement links TRBV6-5 to TRBJ2-1; D uncertain. CDR1 MNHEY and CDR2 SVGAGI come from the germline V gene. This CDR3 spans 17 amino acids. The CDR3 is CASSYSFVPSSYNEQFF. The CDR3 DNA reads as TGTGCCAGCAGTTACTCGTTTGTCCCCAGCTCCTATAATGAGCAGTTCTTC.

Only one count was recorded for this clonotype. A much bigger clone sits one base away, suggesting this may be a read error. V and J are TRBV28 and TRBJ2-3, with D unclear. V was pared by 5 bases and J by 2 bases, with 14 bases between. The CDR3 sequence is 15 residues long. Germline loops: CDR1 MDHEN, CDR2 SYDVKM. CDR3 region: CASSRTPINTDTQYF. CDR3 bases: TGTGCCAGCAGTCGGACCCCCATAAACACAGATACGCAGTATTTT. Combining the CDR3 with reference TRBV28 and TRBJ2-3 gives the whole variable domain DVKVTQSSRYLVKRTGEKVFLECVQDMDHENMFWYRQDPGLGLRLIYFSYDVKMKEKGDIPEGYSVSREKKERFSLILESASTNQTSMYLCASSRTPINTDTQYFGPGTRLTVL.

This clonotype came up many times. The rearrangement links TRBV12-3 or TRBV12-4 to TRBJ2-2; no definite D call. Between the trimmed V and J ends, which lost 8 bases and 6 bases, there was a span of 10 bases. CDR3 length: 12 amino acids. The CDR3 here is CASPSRAGELFF. The CDR3 region has the DNA TGTGCCAGCCCGAGTAGGGCCGGGGAGCTGTTTTTT.

The chain carries TRBV4-2 and TRBJ1-1; D call uncertain. The CDR3 consists of 17 residues. The V end lost 0 bases, the J end lost 5 bases, and 19 bases lay between the germline ends. CDR1 and CDR2 (germline): LGHNA, YNFKEQ. CDR3 sequence: CASSQESLGSLGTEAFF. The CDR3 coding sequence is TGTGCCAGCAGCCAAGAATCCCTTGGGTCTCTGGGTACTGAAGCTTTCTTT.

This clonotype was detected many times. The chain links TRBV30 to TRBJ1-5; no reliable D call. Per germline, CDR1 GTSNPN and CDR2 SVGIG (reference sequence). The V gene lost 6 bases and the J gene lost 9 bases, with 24 bases spanning the gap. The CDR3 totals 15 residues. CDR3 sequence (DNA): TGTGCCTGCCATTCGGCGGGCAATCTCTACTCGCCCCAGCATTTT. Its translation: CACHSAGNLYSPQHF.

In the case of this clonotype: The conserved phenylalanine or tryptophan normally closing the CDR3 is absent here, so this likely arose from a read error. The V and J genes are TRBV2 and TRBJ1-4; weak D call: TRBD1 (6 bases). The CDR3 covers 14 residues. Looked up from germline, CDR1 is SNHLY and CDR2 is FYNNEI. V lost 6 bases and J lost 4, with 12 bases in between. DNA for the CDR3: TGTGCCAGCAGACGGACAGAGATTAATGAAAAACTGTTTATT. Protein sequence: CASRRTEINEKLFI.

Note on this clonotype: Sequence at one end of the junction differs from germline and may be a read error. The rearrangement joins TRBV19 to TRBJ1-2; D not certain. CDR1 and CDR2 (germline): LNHDA, SQIVND (reference sequence). The length of the CDR3 is 11 residues. CDR3 sequence reads: CASRGGYGYIF. The DNA of the CDR3 is TGTGCCAGTAGAGGTGGCTATGGTTACATCTTC. The full variable domain, its missing parts supplied by reference TRBV19 and TRBJ1-2, is DGGITQSPKYLFRKEGQNVTLSCEQNLNHDAMYWYRQDPGQGLRLIYYSQIVNDFQKGDIAEGYSVSREKKESFPLTVTSAQKNPTAFYLCASRGGYGYIFGSGTRLTVV.

As DNA, the CDR3 is TGCGCCAGCAGCCCGGTATGGCGGGACACAGATACGCAGTATTTT. It codes for CASSPVWRDTDTQYF. V gene TRBV5-1 combines with J gene TRBJ2-3; D is possibly TRBD2 (6 bases). V was cut by 4 bases and J by 2 bases, with 14 bases left in between. The CDR3 spans 15 residues. Germline V gene sequence: CDR1 SGHRS, CDR2 YFSETQ.

Points on this clonotype: The junction and the germline gene differ at one end; a read error may be behind it. The rearrangement joins TRBV12-3 or TRBV12-4 to TRBJ2-5, with 7 bases fitting TRBD2. The CDR3 runs to 13 residues. The CDR3 DNA follows: TGTGCCAGCACTTTAGGGTGCGGGGGGACCCAGTACTTC. Its translation is CASTLGCGGTQYF.

A word on this clonotype: One end of the junction fails to match germline, which may point to a read error. The genes are TRBV6-5 and TRBJ2-1, with D perhaps TRBD1 or TRBD2 (5 bases each). CDR1 MNHEY and CDR2 SVGAGI come from the germline V gene. The CDR3 sequence is 13 residues long. The CDR3 sequence: CVTGALGADEQFF. The DNA for the CDR3 is TGTGTCACCGGGGCGTTGGGAGCGGATGAGCAATTCTTC.

This clonotype was recorded only once. The junction departs from the called germline gene at one end, perhaps through a read error. The rearrangement links TRBV6-5 to TRBJ1-6; tentative D call: TRBD1 (5 bases). The CDR3 runs to 14 residues. Germline CDR1 reads MNHEY; CDR2 reads SVGAGI. The CDR3 region is CVSRSGTYNSPLHF. The CDR3 nucleotides are TGTGTCAGCAGGTCCGGGACGTATAATTCACCCCTCCACTTT.

By its share, this clonotype is medium-sized. This chain uses TRBV29-1 with TRBJ2-5, with D possibly being TRBD1 (6 bases). Germline lookup yields CDR1 SQVTM and CDR2 ANQGSEA. Trimming stripped 7 bases from V and 1 base from J, with 10 bases between. CDR3 size: 12 residues. The CDR3 region has the DNA TGCAGCGGGGCCAGGGGCCAAGAGACCCAGTACTTC. As protein: CSGARGQETQYF.

Comments on this clonotype: The CDR3 end shows no conserved phenylalanine or tryptophan, and so a read error is likely. The limits of the CDR3 on the DNA are not certain, so only TCRdb's listed CDR3 is given. V is TRBV6-2 or TRBV6-3 and J is TRBJ2-1; no check of the table's D call, TRBD1, against the DNA was made. Germline V gives CDR1 MNHEY, CDR2 SVGEGT. The CDR3 length equals 13 residues, ends included. The CDR3 loop is CVSRQGTYNEKFL.

The genes are TRBV5-4 and TRBJ2-1; D is ambiguous. Germline assignment: CDR1 SGHNT and CDR2 YYREEE (reference sequence). V lost 2 bases to trimming and J lost 7 bases, with 16 bases between them. The CDR3 is 15 amino acids. The CDR3 region is CASSFSNTLSNEQFF. In DNA form, the CDR3 reads TGTGCCAGCAGCTTTTCGAACACCCTAAGTAATGAGCAGTTCTTC.

Points on this clonotype: Because the CDR3 is missing its conserved closing phenylalanine or tryptophan, this is likely a read error. This rearrangement joins TRBV7-9 to TRBJ1-1; unclear D gene. This CDR3 region has 14 residues. Germline V CDR1 and CDR2: SEHNR, FQNEAQ (reference sequence). CDR3: CASSLVKLNTDAFL. The CDR3 coding sequence is TGTGCCAGCAGCTTAGTTAAGTTGAACACTGATGCTTTCCTT.